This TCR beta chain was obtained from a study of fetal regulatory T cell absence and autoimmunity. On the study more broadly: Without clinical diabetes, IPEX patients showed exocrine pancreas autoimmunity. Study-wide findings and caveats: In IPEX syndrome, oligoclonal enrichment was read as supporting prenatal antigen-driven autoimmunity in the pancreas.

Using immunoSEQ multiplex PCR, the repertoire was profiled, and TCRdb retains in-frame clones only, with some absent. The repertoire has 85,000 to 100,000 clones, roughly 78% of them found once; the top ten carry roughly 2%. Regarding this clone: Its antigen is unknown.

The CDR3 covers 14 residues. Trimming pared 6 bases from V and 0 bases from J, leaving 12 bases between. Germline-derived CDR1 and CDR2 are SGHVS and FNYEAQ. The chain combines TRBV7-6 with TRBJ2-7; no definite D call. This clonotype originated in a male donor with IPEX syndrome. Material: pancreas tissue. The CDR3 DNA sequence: TGTGCCAGCAGTCCTGACTTGAGCTCCTACGAGCAGTACTTC. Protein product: CASSPDLSSYEQYF. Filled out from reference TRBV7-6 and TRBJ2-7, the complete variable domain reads GAGVSQSPRYKVTKRGQDVALRCDPISGHVSLYWYRQALGQGPEFLTYFNYEAQQDKSGLPNDRFSAERPEGSISTLTIQRTEQRDSAMYRCASSPDLSSYEQYFGPGTRLTVT.